The clone carrying this T cell receptor (beta chain) was observed once. Samples were taken several times over chemoradiotherapy. V was pared by 6 bases and J by 1 base, with 12 bases between. Germline CDR1 reads SGDLS; CDR2 reads YYNGEE. The CDR3 sequence is 14 residues long. Sequencing was performed with immunoSEQ multiplex PCR; in TCRdb, only in-frame clones are kept and a portion is missing. Here the sample spans approximately 32,000 clones, around three quarters being singletons. The data belong to a study of chemoradiotherapy in HPV16-positive cancers. The TCR comes from a human donor with HPV-associated anogenital cancer. This chain connects TRBV9 to TRBJ2-3; no reliable D call. This specimen was blood, taken from a patient who underwent chemoradiotherapy. The CDR3 DNA is TGTGCCAGCAAGGTAGATGCTGGCACAGATACGCAGTATTTT. As protein: CASKVDAGTDTQYF.